The 6 T cell receptor beta chains given below trace back to one sample, sequenced in a study of shared clonotypes between healthy human individuals (TCRdb year 2020). Receptor libraries were prepared by the immunoSEQ multiplex PCR assay. In TCRdb, the immuneACCESS table is reduced to in-frame sequences with V and J assigned. These tables do not hold every clone; where another copy was compared, an unresolved V gene accounts for under half, and the others remain unexplained. Across this sample there are 2,500,000 or so clones, with around nine tenths seen only once. The leading ten clones occupy around 0.14% of the sample. The sequenced sample was naive CD4+ T cells sorted from blood. Interpreted using the paper, the cell subset or site label stands for: CD45RA+ positively selected. The source of these receptors is a man aged 18 to 29 in good health.

The CDR3 DNA is TGTGCCGCCGGGAGGAGCGGTCGGGAGACCCAGTACTTC. Protein product: CAAGRSGRETQYF. V is TRBV2 and J is TRBJ2-5, with 7 bases identical to TRBD2. This CDR3 has 13 amino acids. V lost 11 bases to trimming and J lost 5 bases; unmatched junction nucleotides: 11. The germline V gene has CDR1 SNHLY and CDR2 FYNNEI.

This sequence joins TRBV18 and TRBJ2-1; 9 nucleotides agree with TRBD1. Germline V gene data show CDR1 as KGHSH and CDR2 as LQKENI. V lost 5 bases to trimming and J lost 7 bases; unmatched junction nucleotides: 3. This CDR3 region has 13 residues. CDR3 DNA: TGTGCCAGCTCAGCGGACAGGGGAAATGAGCAGTTCTTC. As protein: CASSADRGNEQFF.

The genes are TRBV19 and TRBJ2-5; 7 bases line up with TRBD2. The trim removed 7 bases at V and 1 base at J, leaving 9 bases unmatched. The CDR3 spans 15 residues. Germline V lookup: CDR1 LNHDA, CDR2 SQIVND (reference sequence). The CDR3: CASTPVGGVQETQYF. The CDR3 nucleotides are TGTGCCAGTACCCCCGTGGGGGGGGTCCAAGAGACCCAGTACTTC.

This chain uses TRBV14 with TRBJ2-1; 8 bases are a match to TRBD1. Trimming at V came to 2 bases and at J to 9 bases, leaving 9 bases not matched to a gene. Germline assignment: CDR1 SGHDN and CDR2 FVKESK. The CDR3 consists of 15 residues. The CDR3 region is CASSQPPAGGSEQFF. CDR3 nucleotide sequence: TGTGCCAGCAGCCAACCGCCCGCAGGGGGCAGTGAGCAGTTCTTC.

As DNA, the CDR3 is TGCGCCAGCAGCTTGGGTCTCGAACGGCAGATCTCTGGAAACACCATATATTTT. It yields the protein CASSLGLERQISGNTIYF. The gene calls are TRBV5-1 and TRBJ1-3; D is unresolved. Germline V gives CDR1 SGHRS, CDR2 YFSETQ. V was pared by 0 bases and J by 0 bases, with 16 bases between. CDR3 size: 18 residues.

The V gene is TRBV29-1, the J gene TRBJ2-7; D unclear. Trimming left V 4 bases short and J 4 bases short, with 11 bases between. This CDR3 spans 12 amino acids. CDR1 is SQVTM and CDR2 is ANQGSEA in the germline V gene. The CDR3 DNA sequence: TGCAGCGTTGTCCTTCTTGGATACGAGCAGTACTTC. Amino acid sequence: CSVVLLGYEQYF.